This T cell receptor (beta chain) was captured by sequencing in a study of radiotherapy plus CTLA-4 blockade in lung cancer (dated by TCRdb to 2016 to 2019). In terms of the full investigation: Among the enrolled patients, 15% to 20% had an objective response, and around 31% reached disease control. Broad study findings and their caveats: After treatment with radiotherapy and ipilimumab, TCR clones that originated in tumors expanded in peripheral blood. Early dynamic changes in blood T cell clones, together with increased serum interferon-beta after radiation, were reported as the strongest predictors of response.

The germline V gene yields SNHLY for CDR1 and FYNNEI for CDR2. Deletion took 6 bases off V and 8 bases off J, with a span of 10 bases between the germline ends. The CDR3, cysteine through phenylalanine, is 11 amino acids long. Only the CDR3 part of the read is kept: 33 bases, read in frame from the first base. Focal radiation therapy combined with CTLA-4 blockade (ipilimumab) was tested in patients with chemo-refractory metastatic non-small-cell lung cancer. As for this clone: What antigen it recognizes has not been identified. No per-base quality is available; no much larger clone lies one base away.

The method was the immunoSEQ multiplex PCR assay. Not all clones reach the TCRdb copy of this immuneACCESS table, which keeps in-frame sequences only. Checked studies attribute under half of the gap to unresolved V genes and leave the rest unexplained. The sample table lists some 110,000 clones, nearly 80% of them with a count of one. The top ten clones comprise approximately 4.7% of the sample. The chain couples TRBV2 to TRBJ1-1, with the identity of the D gene unclear. The sample in question was peripheral blood, obtained from a patient treated with radiotherapy plus ipilimumab. The clonotype comes from a human donor with non-small cell lung cancer who had a partial response to radiotherapy plus ipilimumab. The sequenced DNA is TGTGCCAGCAGGGCGGGCCCGGAAGCTTTCTTT. Translated, this is CASRAGPEAFF.